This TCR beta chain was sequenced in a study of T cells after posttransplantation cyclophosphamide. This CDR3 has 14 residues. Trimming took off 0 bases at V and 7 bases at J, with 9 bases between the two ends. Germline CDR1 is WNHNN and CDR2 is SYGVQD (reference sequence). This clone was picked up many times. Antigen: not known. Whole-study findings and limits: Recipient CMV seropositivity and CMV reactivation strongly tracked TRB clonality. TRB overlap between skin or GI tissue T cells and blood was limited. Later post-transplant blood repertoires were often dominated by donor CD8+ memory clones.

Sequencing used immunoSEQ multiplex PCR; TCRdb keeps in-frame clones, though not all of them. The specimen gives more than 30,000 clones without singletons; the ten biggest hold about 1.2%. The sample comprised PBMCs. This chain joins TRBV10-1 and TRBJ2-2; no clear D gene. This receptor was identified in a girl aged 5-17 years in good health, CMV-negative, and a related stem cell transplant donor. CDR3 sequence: CASSESSSVGELFF. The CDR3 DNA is TGCGCCAGCAGTGAGTCGAGCTCGGTCGGGGAGCTGTTTTTT.